This is a list of T cell receptor beta chains from one sample in a study of CD8+ T cells in alopecia areata. Libraries were prepared by immunoSEQ multiplex PCR; TCRdb keeps only in-frame clonotypes and omits some of them. The sample lists around 200,000 clones, around 63% occurring once. This specimen consisted of CD4+ T cells sorted from blood, obtained at week 0. These receptors were collected from a human donor with alopecia areata. Both conserved end residues are part of each CDR3. Each record gives: V gene, CDR3 length, D gene, CDR3 protein. D genes are given only for firm matches.

>TRBV11-2|16|.
CASSPIRGSAKNIQYF
>TRBV5-1|13|.
CASSLDSTGELFF
>TRBV27|15|TRBD1
CASSLRGQGNYGYTF
>TRBV29-1|13|.
CSVDRGNTDTQYF
>TRBV15|16|.
CATSRDRGREGNTIYF
>TRBV29-1|12|.
CSVEGSNYGYTF
>TRBV29-1|15|TRBD1
CSVEQPGGPLSGYTF
>TRBV18|17|.
CASSPLTGLSGANVLTF
>TRBV7-2|16|.
CASSLWRPEGTGELFF
>TRBV15|14|.
CATSRDPFSGEQFF
>TRBV9|12|.
CASSLEGDTQYF
>TRBV2|13|.
CASSERVISGYTF
>TRBV9|14|TRBD1
CASSPGQTYQPQHF
>TRBV15|14|.
CATSRVEGDQPQHF
>TRBV10-3|14|.
CAISESGGYNEQFF
>TRBV6-6|11|.
CASADRETQYF
>TRBV7-8|15|TRBD1
CASSRGTGVNYGYTF
>TRBV14|15|TRBD1
CASSPLGQGLYGYTF
>TRBV19|13|.
CASQRRENTEAFF
>TRBV30|11|.
CAWSRSYEQYF
>TRBV29-1|13|.
CSVGTASTDTQYF
>TRBV30|14|.
CAWRRGGATYEQYF
>TRBV5-1|15|.
CASSPGWSGVGELFF
>TRBV29-1|15|TRBD2
CSVEDLAGSTYELYF
>TRBV29-1|13|.
CSVSGTMNTEAFF
>TRBV29-1|12|.
CSVQGEGETQYF
>TRBV29-1|12|.
CSVEARYTEAFF
>TRBV5-6|12|.
CASVGAGHGYTF
>TRBV30|14|TRBD1
CAWNSGGLDQPQHF
>TRBV5-4|19|TRBD2
CASSRGGAGGHSSYNEQFF
>TRBV30|15|TRBD1
CAWSAGTGANGELFF
>TRBV30|15|TRBD1
CAWSVRGTGPADAFF
>TRBV30|13|TRBD1
CAWRGQGSTEAFF